This T cell receptor beta chain was sequenced during a study of blood T cell repertoires in COVID-19. As for the study in general: Sources were T cells, B-cell-depleted T cells, or PBMCs; the material itself was cDNA or gDNA.

In the study's own analysis: Nucleated cell counts were estimated from reference gene primer amplification. The repertoire was sequenced with immunoSEQ multiplex PCR; TCRdb's copy has only in-frame clones and lacks some. V, J and clone size derive from that table, while D and trimming were established from the DNA sequence. Of under 300,000 clones listed, around 90% are singletons. Categorization into cohorts depended on clinical history that participants reported. Recovery among Cohort 3 donors was established by two negative PCRs, clearance, or symptom resolution. The germline CDR1 and CDR2 sequences are SGHTA and FQGNSA. V shed 3 bases and J shed 0 bases, with 9 bases lying between them. This CDR3 has 14 residues.

The TCR comes from a woman in her forties who had recovered from COVID-19. Sequenced input: PBMCs or T cells enriched from blood (not recorded which). The chain combines TRBV7-2 with TRBJ2-7; D unclear. In DNA form, the CDR3 reads TGTGCCAGCAGCTTTACCCGGAGCTCCTACGAGCAGTACTTC. It codes for CASSFTRSSYEQYF.